One and the same sample provided the 7 T cell receptor beta chains below, sequenced in a study of blood T cells in healthy people across ages. Primers used in a second PCR of about 6 to 12 cycles were a sample-barcoded 5' primer and a J-beta primer mix. TCRdb fed the 5' RACE reads into MiXCR, producing one record per CDR3 protein. The data contain roughly 1,500,000 distinct CDR3 sequences, around 42% of them seen just once; the ten biggest clones take up approximately 7.9%. The source material was blood. The source is a young woman in good health.

This chain joins TRBV11-2 and TRBJ1-4; D not resolved. This CDR3 spans 12 amino acids. Germline lookup yields CDR1 SGHAT and CDR2 FQNNGV. Trimming took off 7 bases at V and 6 bases at J, with 9 bases between the two ends. This CDR3 is CASTTLDEKLFF. The CDR3 DNA is TGTGCCAGCACTACCCTGGATGAAAAACTGTTTTTT.

As to this clonotype: This sequence may be a read error, since a much larger clone differs from it by one base. CDR3 amino acids: CASSLWNDEQYF. CDR3 bases: TGTGCCAGCAGTTTATGGAACGACGAGCAGTACTTC. The chain combines TRBV28 with TRBJ2-7; D not certain. Germline CDR1 is MDHEN and CDR2 is SYDVKM. The CDR3 covers 12 residues. Trimming removed 0 bases at V and 5 bases at J, with 5 bases between.

This CDR3 is CASSFPSQSSYEQYF. DNA of the CDR3: TGTGCCAGCAGCTTCCCGAGTCAAAGCTCCTACGAGCAGTACTTC. The chain is built from TRBV6-5 and TRBJ2-7; D remains unclear. The germline CDR1 and CDR2 sequences are MNHEY and SVGAGI. The CDR3 length is 15 residues. The V end lost 6 bases, the J end lost 0 bases, and 15 bases lay between the germline ends.

The chain employs TRBV10-3 and TRBJ2-1, with D possibly called TRBD1 or TRBD2 (5 bases each). The CDR3 has 16 amino acids. Germline CDR1 reads ENHRY; CDR2 reads SYGVKD. V lost 0 bases to trimming and J lost 2 bases, with 11 bases between them. CDR3 protein: CAISESEGNPYNEQFF. The CDR3, as DNA: TGTGCCATCAGTGAGTCCGAGGGGAACCCCTACAATGAGCAGTTCTTC.

This clonotype was detected only a few times. The chain combines TRBV9 with TRBJ2-1; 9 bases align to TRBD2. CDR1 is SGDLS and CDR2 is YYNGEE in the germline V gene. V lost 0 bases and J lost 6; bases outside the gene matches: 10. This CDR3 region has 17 residues. The CDR3 here is CASSVDIRGGRANEQFF. DNA for the CDR3: TGTGCCAGCAGCGTAGATATTCGGGGCGGGAGGGCCAATGAGCAGTTCTTC.

The table lists this clonotype with a few counts. The V gene is TRBV11-2, the J gene TRBJ2-5; 8 bases are a match to TRBD2. The CDR3 loop spans 15 amino acids. The germline gives CDR1 SGHAT, CDR2 FQNNGV. The junction had 13 bases not matched to a gene; V was cut back by 8 bases and J by 5 bases. CDR3: CASSRMSGSKETQYF. DNA for the CDR3: TGTGCCAGCTCCCGCATGAGCGGGAGTAAGGAGACCCAGTACTTC.

Only a few counts were recorded for this clonotype. J is TRBJ2-7 and V is TRBV7-2, with 8 bases aligning to TRBD2. Germline assignment: CDR1 SGHTA and CDR2 FQGNSA. CDR3 length equals 14 residues. With V trimmed by 5 bases and J by 0 bases, 3 bases remained unmatched. CDR3 nucleotides: TGTGCCAGCAGCCGGACTAGCTACTCCTACGAGCAGTACTTC. It is translated as CASSRTSYSYEQYF.